This T cell receptor beta chain emerged from a study of vaccination and CD4 T cells after COVID-19. Study-level background: Diagnosis preceded the drawing of post-COVID samples by a median around 95 days (range 35 to 161).

In the case of this clonotype: Its antigen is currently unknown.

At the Johns Hopkins FTIC core, DNA taken from cultured CD4+ T cells was sequenced by way of the Oncomine TCR Beta short-read assay. One entry per CDR3 protein, called by TCRdb with MiXCR from the PCR reads. The top ten hold 3.5% to 4.5% of the sample, which has about 20,000 distinct CDR3 sequences, approximately 70% seen once. The sample's treatment: roughly 10-day PBMC culture with coronavirus spike peptide pools or control peptides (ViraFEST assay). Some 2.2 million PBMCs were grown per well alongside roughly 9 IU/ml IL-2 and about 9.3 ug/ml peptide pools. The authors isolated CD4+ T cells by negative selection after approximately ten days of culture. CDR1 is SEHNR and CDR2 is FQNEAQ in the germline V gene (reference sequence). V was trimmed by 7 bases and J by 2 bases, leaving 9 bases between them. This CDR3 has 12 residues.

The receptor comes from a human donor who had recovered from COVID-19. The sequenced sample was CD4+ T cells from blood, cultured in vitro. The chain is built from TRBV7-9 and TRBJ2-7; D gene ambiguous. CDR3 region: CASTPGPYEQYF. CDR3 nucleotides: TGTGCCAGCACTCCCGGGCCCTACGAGCAGTACTTC.